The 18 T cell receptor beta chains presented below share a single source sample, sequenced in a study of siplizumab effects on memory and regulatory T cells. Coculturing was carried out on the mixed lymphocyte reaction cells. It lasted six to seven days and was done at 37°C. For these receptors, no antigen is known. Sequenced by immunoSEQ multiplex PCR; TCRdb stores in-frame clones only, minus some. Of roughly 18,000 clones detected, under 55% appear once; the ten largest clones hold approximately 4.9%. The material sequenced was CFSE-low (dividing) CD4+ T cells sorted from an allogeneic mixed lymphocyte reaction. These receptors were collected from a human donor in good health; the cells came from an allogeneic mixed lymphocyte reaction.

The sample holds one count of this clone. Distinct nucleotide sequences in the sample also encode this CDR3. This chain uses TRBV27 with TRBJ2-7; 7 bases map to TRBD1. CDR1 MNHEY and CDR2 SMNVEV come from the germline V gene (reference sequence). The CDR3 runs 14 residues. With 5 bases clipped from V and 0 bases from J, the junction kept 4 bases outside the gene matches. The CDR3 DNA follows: TGTGCCAGCAGTCGACAGGGAAGCTCCTACGAGCAGTACTTC. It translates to CASSRQGSSYEQYF.

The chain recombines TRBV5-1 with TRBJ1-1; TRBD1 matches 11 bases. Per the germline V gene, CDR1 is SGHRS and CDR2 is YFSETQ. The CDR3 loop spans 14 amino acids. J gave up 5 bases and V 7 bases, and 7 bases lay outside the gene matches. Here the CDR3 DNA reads TGCGCCAGCGGGGGACAGGGGGGTTGGACTGAAGCTTTCTTT. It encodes CASGGQGGWTEAFF.

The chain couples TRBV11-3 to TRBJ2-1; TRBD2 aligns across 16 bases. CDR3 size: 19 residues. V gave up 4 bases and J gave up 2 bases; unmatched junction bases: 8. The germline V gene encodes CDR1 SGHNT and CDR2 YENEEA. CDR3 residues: CASSSRPGLAGGPYNEQFF. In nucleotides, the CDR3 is TGTGCCAGCAGCTCCCGACCGGGACTAGCGGGGGGGCCCTACAATGAGCAGTTCTTC.

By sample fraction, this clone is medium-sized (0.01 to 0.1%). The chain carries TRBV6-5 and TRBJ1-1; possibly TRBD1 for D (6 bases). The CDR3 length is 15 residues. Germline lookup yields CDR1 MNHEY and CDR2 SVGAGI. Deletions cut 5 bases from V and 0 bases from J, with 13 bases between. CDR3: CASSRPDRMNTEAFF. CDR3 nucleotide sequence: TGTGCCAGCAGTCGACCCGACAGGATGAACACTGAAGCTTTCTTT.

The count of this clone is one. The CDR3 is CASSLGDVSHEQYF. The CDR3 coding sequence is TGCGCCAGCAGCTTGGGTGACGTGAGTCACGAGCAGTACTTC. The chain couples TRBV5-1 to TRBJ2-7; D remains ambiguous. CDR1 is SGHRS and CDR2 is YFSETQ in the germline V gene. Deletions cut 0 bases from V and 5 bases from J, with 12 bases between. CDR3 length equals 14 residues.

CDR3 sequence (DNA): TGTGCCAGCAGTGTGGCACCACAGGGGGCGTCTTCCCATGAGCAGTTCTTC. This sequence encodes CASSVAPQGASSHEQFF. The chain has TRBV6-1 and TRBJ2-1, with TRBD1 matching 9 bases. V gave up 4 bases and J gave up 8 bases; unmatched junction bases: 15. The CDR3 loop spans 17 amino acids. Germline V gives CDR1 MNHNS, CDR2 SASEGT.

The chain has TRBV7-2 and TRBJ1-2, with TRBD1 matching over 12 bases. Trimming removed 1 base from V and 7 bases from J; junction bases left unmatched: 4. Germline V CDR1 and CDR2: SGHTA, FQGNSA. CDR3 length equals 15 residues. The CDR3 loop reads CASSLDGGQGAGYTF. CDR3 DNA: TGTGCCAGCAGCTTAGATGGGGGACAGGGGGCTGGCTACACCTTC.

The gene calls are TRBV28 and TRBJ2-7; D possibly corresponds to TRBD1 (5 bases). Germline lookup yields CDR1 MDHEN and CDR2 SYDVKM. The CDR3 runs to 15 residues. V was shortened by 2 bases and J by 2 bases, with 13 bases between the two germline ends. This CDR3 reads CASSLGSGQPYEQYF. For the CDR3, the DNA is TGTGCCAGCAGTTTAGGTTCAGGGCAGCCCTACGAGCAGTACTTC.

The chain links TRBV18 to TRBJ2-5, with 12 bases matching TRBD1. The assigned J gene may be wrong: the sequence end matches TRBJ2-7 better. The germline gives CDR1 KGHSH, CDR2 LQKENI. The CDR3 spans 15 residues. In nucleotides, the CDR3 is TGTGCCAGCTCCCTCCCGGGACAGGGGGCGGACGAGCAGTACTTC. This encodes CASSLPGQGADEQYF.

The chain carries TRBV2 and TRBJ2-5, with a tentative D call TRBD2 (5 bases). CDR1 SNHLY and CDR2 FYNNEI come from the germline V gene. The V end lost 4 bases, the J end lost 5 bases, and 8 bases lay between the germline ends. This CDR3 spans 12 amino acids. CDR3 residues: CASSGTGETQYF. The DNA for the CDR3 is TGTGCCAGCAGTGGGACGGGGGAGACCCAGTACTTC.

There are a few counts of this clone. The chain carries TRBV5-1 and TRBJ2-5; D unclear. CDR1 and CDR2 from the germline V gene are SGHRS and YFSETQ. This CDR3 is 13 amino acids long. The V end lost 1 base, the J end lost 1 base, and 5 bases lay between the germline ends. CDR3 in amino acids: CASSLRSQETQYF. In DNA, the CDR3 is TGCGCCAGCAGCTTGAGGTCCCAAGAGACCCAGTACTTC.

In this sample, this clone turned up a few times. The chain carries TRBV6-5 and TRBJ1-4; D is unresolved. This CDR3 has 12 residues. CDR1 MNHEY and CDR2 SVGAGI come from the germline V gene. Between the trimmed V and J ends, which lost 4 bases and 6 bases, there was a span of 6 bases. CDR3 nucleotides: TGTGCCAGCAGTTCTACGGATGAAAAACTGTTTTTT. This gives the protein CASSSTDEKLFF.

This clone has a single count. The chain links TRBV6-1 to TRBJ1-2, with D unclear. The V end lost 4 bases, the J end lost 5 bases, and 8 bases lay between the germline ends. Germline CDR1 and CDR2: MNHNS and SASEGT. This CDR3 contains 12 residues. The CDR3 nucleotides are TGTGCCAGCAGTGGTATCGGGTATGGCTACACCTTC. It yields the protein CASSGIGYGYTF.

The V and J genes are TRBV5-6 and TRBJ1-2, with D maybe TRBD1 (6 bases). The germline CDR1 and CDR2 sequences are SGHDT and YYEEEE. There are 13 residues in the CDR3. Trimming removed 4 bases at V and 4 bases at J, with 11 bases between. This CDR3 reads CASSLDRSYGYTF. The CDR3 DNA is TGTGCCAGCAGCCTGGACAGAAGCTATGGCTACACCTTC.

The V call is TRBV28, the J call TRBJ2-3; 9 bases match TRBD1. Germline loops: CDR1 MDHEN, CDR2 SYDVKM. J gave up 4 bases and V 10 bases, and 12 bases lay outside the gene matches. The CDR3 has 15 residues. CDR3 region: CAIHTGGVSSDTQYF. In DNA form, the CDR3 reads TGTGCCATCCATACAGGGGGCGTAAGTTCAGATACGCAGTATTTT.

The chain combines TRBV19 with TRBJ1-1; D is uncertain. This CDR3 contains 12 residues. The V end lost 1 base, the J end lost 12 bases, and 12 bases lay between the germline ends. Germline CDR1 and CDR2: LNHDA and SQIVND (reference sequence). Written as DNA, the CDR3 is TGTGCCAGTAGTATAGCACCCCTTCCGACTTTCTTT. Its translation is CASSIAPLPTFF.

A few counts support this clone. CDR3 bases: TGTGCCACCGCATTACATAGCAATCAGCCCCAGCATTTT. Translating gives CATALHSNQPQHF. The V call is TRBV14, the J call TRBJ1-5; D is undetermined. Trimming removed 10 bases at V and 0 bases at J, with 10 bases between. This CDR3 is built from 13 residues. CDR1 and CDR2 from the germline V gene are SGHDN and FVKESK. The whole variable domain, remainder taken from reference TRBV14 and TRBJ1-5, is EAGVTQFPSHSVIEKGQTVTLRCDPISGHDNLYWYRRVMGKEIKFLLHFVKESKQDESGMPNNRFLAERTGGTYSTLKVQPAELEDSGVYFCATALHSNQPQHFGDGTRLSIL.

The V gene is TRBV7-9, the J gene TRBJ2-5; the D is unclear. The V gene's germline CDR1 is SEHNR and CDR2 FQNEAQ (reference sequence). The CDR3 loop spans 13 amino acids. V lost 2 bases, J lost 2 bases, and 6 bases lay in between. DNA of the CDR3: TGTGCCAGCAGCTTACCACCTCAAGAGACCCAGTACTTC. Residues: CASSLPPQETQYF.